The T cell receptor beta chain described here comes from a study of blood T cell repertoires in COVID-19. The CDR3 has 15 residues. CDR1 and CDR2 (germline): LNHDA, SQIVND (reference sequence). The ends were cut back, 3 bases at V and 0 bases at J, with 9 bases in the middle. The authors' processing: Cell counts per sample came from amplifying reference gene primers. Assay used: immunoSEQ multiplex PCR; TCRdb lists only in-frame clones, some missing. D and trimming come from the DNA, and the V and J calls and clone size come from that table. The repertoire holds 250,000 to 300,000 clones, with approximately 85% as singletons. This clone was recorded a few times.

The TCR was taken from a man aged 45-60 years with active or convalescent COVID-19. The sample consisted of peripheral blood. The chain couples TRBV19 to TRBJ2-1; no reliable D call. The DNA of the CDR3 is TGTGCCAGTAGTATGCCCTTAGCCTCCTACAATGAGCAGTTCTTC. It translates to CASSMPLASYNEQFF.